The clone carrying this T cell receptor (beta chain) was detected a few times. The target antigen is unknown. This record belongs to a study of beta chain features in type 1 diabetes. The authors reverse transcribed all of the isolated RNA, so sequencing captured expressed TCRB transcripts. Sequencing was performed with immunoSEQ multiplex PCR; in TCRdb, only in-frame clones are kept and a portion is missing. The table shows around 600,000 clones, with around an eighth occurring only once. Study-wide results and limits: Comparison showed that naive, central memory and Treg TCRB repertoires appeared more similar among patients than among healthy donors. When Type 1 diabetes patients were examined, their TCRB CDR3s proved moderately but significantly shorter in all four CD4+ subsets. Sequencing used cDNA, and cells with high TCR expression could therefore be over-represented.

CDR1 and CDR2 (germline): SQVTM, ANQGSEA. V lost 6 bases to trimming and J lost 2 bases; unmatched junction nucleotides: 5. This CDR3 has 13 residues. CD4+ naive, central memory, regulatory and stem cell-like memory cells were sorted via CD45RO/CCR7/CD25/CD127/CD95/CD27. The TCR was taken from a man aged 30 to 39 with type 1 diabetes. Sequencing was carried out using naive CD4+ T cells from blood. This chain connects TRBV29-1 to TRBJ2-5; 8 nucleotides align to TRBD1. The CDR3 sequence is CSVADREQETQYF. As DNA, the CDR3 is TGCAGCGTCGCGGACAGGGAGCAAGAGACCCAGTACTTC.